The 25 T cell receptor beta chains in this list originate from one sample, sequenced in a study of blood T cell repertoires in COVID-19. The method was immunoSEQ multiplex PCR; TCRdb's version includes in-frame clones alone and lacks a portion of them. The sample includes 85,000 to 110,000 clones, about nine tenths of them seen just once. Sequences were obtained from peripheral blood. The receptors shown here come from a woman aged 80 or older in a cohort sampled during active COVID-19.

V usage is TRBV28 and J usage is TRBJ1-3, with 7 bases fitting TRBD1. CDR3 length: 16 amino acids. Germline V gene data show CDR1 as MDHEN and CDR2 as SYDVKM. With V trimmed by 6 bases and J by 1 base, 9 bases remained unmatched. The DNA for the CDR3 is TGTGCCAGCAGGGGCAGGGGGACGCGTTCTGGAAACACCATATATTTT. This gives the protein CASRGRGTRSGNTIYF.

This sequence joins TRBV5-6 and TRBJ2-2, with 7 bases that match TRBD1. CDR1 is SGHDT, CDR2 YYEEEE, per germline. Unmatched junction bases numbered 5, after V lost 2 bases and J lost 1 base. The CDR3 runs 16 residues. Here the CDR3 reads CASSFARTGNTGELFF. In nucleotides, the CDR3 is TGTGCCAGCAGCTTTGCCAGGACAGGGAACACCGGGGAGCTGTTTTTT.

In the case of this clone: The junction and the germline gene differ at one end; a read error may be behind it. The chain carries TRBV6-5 and TRBJ1-2, with D maybe TRBD1 (6 bases). The CDR3 covers 15 residues. Looked up from germline, CDR1 is MNHEY and CDR2 is SVGAGI. CDR3 protein: CASSYSFGQPSPSLF. As DNA, the CDR3 is TGTGCCAGCAGTTACTCCTTTGGACAGCCTTCTCCTTCTCTTTTC.

The V and J genes are TRBV3-1 (or the pseudogene TRBV3-2) and TRBJ2-7; 7 bases fit TRBD1. J gave up 0 bases and V 4 bases, and 3 bases lay outside the gene matches. The germline V gene has CDR1 LGHDT and CDR2 YNNKEL (reference sequence). The CDR3 is made up of 14 amino acids. Written as DNA, the CDR3 is TGTGCCAGCAGCCGAGGGACAGACTCCTACGAGCAGTACTTC. Translating it yields CASSRGTDSYEQYF.

The V gene is TRBV6-1, the J gene TRBJ1-1; unclear D gene. CDR1 and CDR2 from the germline V gene are MNHNS and SASEGT. The V and J ends lost 1 base and 4 bases respectively, with 10 bases between them. This CDR3 has 14 amino acids. The CDR3 DNA follows: TGTGCCAGCAGTGAAGAATTCGTTAGCACTGAAGCTTTCTTT. Amino acid sequence: CASSEEFVSTEAFF.

The gene calls are TRBV29-1 and TRBJ1-1, with TRBD1 identical over 7 bases. The V and J ends lost 4 bases and 5 bases, in that order; junction bases with no gene match: 7. Germline loops: CDR1 SQVTM, CDR2 ANQGSEA. The CDR3 is 13 amino acids. The CDR3 region is CSVGRQGGTEAFF. DNA of the CDR3: TGCAGCGTTGGGAGACAGGGAGGAACTGAAGCTTTCTTT. Filled out from reference TRBV29-1 and TRBJ1-1, the complete variable domain reads SAVISQKPSRDICQRGTSLTIQCQVDSQVTMMFWYRQQPGQSLTLIATANQGSEATYESGFVIDKFPISRPNLTFSTLTVSNMSPEDSSIYLCSVGRQGGTEAFFGQGTRLTVV.

This sequence joins TRBV5-1 and TRBJ2-2; 12 positions match TRBD2. V was clipped by 5 bases and J by 5 bases; unmatched bases: 4. The CDR3 covers 15 residues. Germline loops: CDR1 SGHRS, CDR2 YFSETQ. The DNA of the CDR3 is TGCGCCAGCAGGCAGACTAGCGGGAGAACCGGGGAGCTGTTTTTT. As protein: CASRQTSGRTGELFF.

The chain recombines TRBV5-1 with TRBJ1-5; the D is unclear. The CDR3 is 17 residues long. The ends were cut back, 1 base at V and 1 base at J, with 15 bases in the middle. Germline CDR1 SGHRS, CDR2 YFSETQ. Here the CDR3 DNA reads TGCGCCAGCAGCTTGACGGGAGAACCTACCAGCAATCAGCCCCAGCATTTT. Translated: CASSLTGEPTSNQPQHF.

V and J are TRBV10-3 and TRBJ2-3, with TRBD1 matching 7 bases. CDR1 ENHRY and CDR2 SYGVKD come from the germline V gene. V shed 4 bases, J shed 2 bases, and the junction held 3 bases outside the gene matches. The CDR3 runs 14 residues. The CDR3 reads CAISVGTATDTQYF. In DNA form, the CDR3 reads TGTGCCATCAGTGTTGGGACAGCCACAGATACGCAGTATTTT.

This chain uses TRBV6-5 with TRBJ1-4; D may be TRBD1 (5 bases). The CDR3 length is 15 residues. The V end was cut by 7 bases, the J end by 8 bases, with 20 bases between. CDR1 is MNHEY and CDR2 is SVGAGI in the germline V gene. The CDR3 DNA is TGTGCCAGCACCAGGAGGGGCGGGGCCAGGGAAAAACTGTTTTTT. It yields the protein CASTRRGGAREKLFF.

The chain carries TRBV24-1 and TRBJ2-1, with D uncertain. Germline V CDR1 and CDR2: KGHDR, SFDVKD. Trimming stripped 3 bases from V and 5 bases from J, with 31 bases between. The CDR3 runs to 21 residues. The CDR3 region has the DNA TGTGCCACCAGTGATAGAGACCCCGGGTCACATCCACGTCAGTTTGACAATGAGCAGTTCTTC. Protein product: CATSDRDPGSHPRQFDNEQFF.

CDR3 region: CANPGSGNAGYGYTF. CDR3 nucleotide sequence: TGTGCCAATCCCGGCTCCGGAAACGCGGGCTATGGCTACACCTTC. The chain links TRBV6-9 to TRBJ1-2; D not resolved. Germline lookup yields CDR1 MNHGY and CDR2 SVAAGI. The CDR3 spans 15 residues. Trimming took 10 bases from V and 4 from J, leaving 22 bases between them.

CDR3 region: CASSHLSGGNYNEQFF. Here the CDR3 DNA reads TGTGCCAGCAGCCACCTAAGCGGGGGGAACTACAATGAGCAGTTCTTC. V gene TRBV14 combines with J gene TRBJ2-1, with 9 positions matching TRBD2. The CDR3 runs to 16 residues. In germline, CDR1 is SGHDN, CDR2 FVKESK. V dropped 3 bases and J dropped 3; count of bases not matched to a gene: 6.

The V call is TRBV30, the J call TRBJ1-1; D is perhaps TRBD1 (5 bases). The germline gives CDR1 GTSNPN, CDR2 SVGIG (reference sequence). V was shortened by 7 bases and J by 2 bases, with 23 bases between the two germline ends. The CDR3 is 16 amino acids. The CDR3 spells CASTFGGGGSNTEAFF. The CDR3 DNA is TGTGCCTCGACTTTCGGTGGGGGAGGGAGCAACACTGAAGCTTTCTTT.

The chain uses TRBV4-2 and TRBJ2-2, with 7 nucleotides matching TRBD1. V lost 4 bases and J lost 1; bases outside the gene matches: 9. This CDR3 has 17 residues. CDR1 LGHNA and CDR2 YNFKEQ come from the germline V gene. The DNA for the CDR3 is TGTGCCAGCAGCCTGATGGGACAGCTACAGAACACCGGGGAGCTGTTTTTT. Protein: CASSLMGQLQNTGELFF.

The V gene is TRBV18, the J gene TRBJ1-3; 7 positions agree with TRBD1. V dropped 4 bases and J dropped 9; count of bases not matched to a gene: 9. Germline V gives CDR1 KGHSH, CDR2 LQKENI. The CDR3 spans 14 residues. The CDR3 loop is CASSLNSDRSTIYF. Written as DNA, the CDR3 is TGTGCCAGCTCACTAAATTCGGACAGGAGCACCATATATTTT.

This chain uses TRBV14 with TRBJ2-7; the D gene is possibly TRBD1 (6 bases). V lost 1 base, J lost 4 bases, and 14 bases lay in between. The germline V gene encodes CDR1 SGHDN and CDR2 FVKESK. This CDR3 region has 15 residues. CDR3 DNA: TGTGCCAGCAGCCAAGCGACAGGAGCGATGTACGAGCAGTACTTC. Protein product: CASSQATGAMYEQYF. The full variable domain, rest sourced from reference TRBV14 and TRBJ2-7, is EAGVTQFPSHSVIEKGQTVTLRCDPISGHDNLYWYRRVMGKEIKFLLHFVKESKQDESGMPNNRFLAERTGGTYSTLKVQPAELEDSGVYFCASSQATGAMYEQYFGPGTRLTVT.

This clone was observed a handful of times. The CDR3, as DNA: TGCGCCAGCAGCTACCTAACTAGCGGGAAAGCCTACGAGCAGTACTTC. Its protein is CASSYLTSGKAYEQYF. V is TRBV5-1 and J is TRBJ2-7; 10 nucleotides line up with TRBD2. The germline CDR1 and CDR2 sequences are SGHRS and YFSETQ. V gave up 3 bases and J gave up 2 bases; unmatched junction bases: 8. The CDR3 length is 16 residues.

This chain connects TRBV30 to TRBJ1-3; TRBD1 matches at 7 bases. The trim removed 0 bases at V and 1 base at J, leaving 9 bases unmatched. In germline, CDR1 is GTSNPN, CDR2 SVGIG (reference sequence). The CDR3 has 17 amino acids. CDR3 in amino acids: CAWSVVGTELSGNTIYF. The CDR3 nucleotides are TGTGCCTGGAGTGTTGTCGGGACAGAACTTTCTGGAAACACCATATATTTT.

A word on this clone: One junction end does not reproduce the germline sequence, and a read error may be involved. The chain carries TRBV19 and TRBJ2-6, with D possibly TRBD1 on 5 matching bases. Germline V gives CDR1 LNHDA, CDR2 SQIVND (reference sequence). The CDR3 length is 14 residues. Here the CDR3 DNA reads TGTGCCGGTAGAGACAGTTCTGGGGCCAACGTCCTGACTTTC. Translating it yields CAGRDSSGANVLTF.

This clone is a singleton in its sample. The gene calls are TRBV25-1 and TRBJ2-2; tentative D call: TRBD1 (5 bases). The CDR3 loop spans 14 amino acids. V lost 9 bases to trimming and J lost 0 bases, with 11 bases between them. Germline CDR1 is MGHDK and CDR2 is SYGVNS. CDR3 DNA: TGTGCCAGTCGACAGAGCTCGAACACCGGGGAGCTGTTTTTT. Residues: CASRQSSNTGELFF.

The rearrangement uses TRBV18 and TRBJ2-1; 8 bases agree with TRBD1. Trimming cost V 4 bases and J 7 bases; bases outside gene matches: 3. Germline V gene lookup returns CDR1 KGHSH and CDR2 LQKENI. The CDR3 spans 13 residues. The CDR3 protein is CASSQDRENEQFF. CDR3 nucleotide sequence: TGTGCCAGCTCACAGGACAGGGAGAATGAGCAGTTCTTC.

The chain links TRBV14 to TRBJ2-7; 8 bases map to TRBD1. Germline values: CDR1 SGHDN, CDR2 FVKESK. This CDR3 has 13 residues. The V and J ends lost 4 bases and 9 bases, in that order; junction bases with no gene match: 8. CDR3 in amino acids: CASSPTGTGVQYF. The CDR3 DNA reads as TGTGCCAGCAGCCCAACCGGGACAGGAGTGCAGTACTTC.

The chain is built from TRBV19 and TRBJ2-1; 7 bases are shared with TRBD2. The CDR3 spans 14 residues. V lost 10 bases, J lost 4 bases, and 10 bases stayed unmatched. Germline CDR1 and CDR2: LNHDA and SQIVND (reference sequence). The CDR3 sequence: CATVAGPSYNEQFF. The CDR3 nucleotides are TGTGCCACCGTAGCGGGCCCCTCTTACAATGAGCAGTTCTTC.

The rearrangement joins TRBV29-1 to TRBJ2-1, with D possibly matching TRBD2 (5 bases). V was trimmed by 6 bases and J by 0 bases, leaving 9 bases between them. From germline, CDR1 is SQVTM and CDR2 ANQGSEA. The CDR3 covers 13 residues. CDR3 in amino acids: CSVEGYSYNEQFF. The CDR3 DNA follows: TGCAGCGTCGAGGGATACTCCTACAATGAGCAGTTCTTC.